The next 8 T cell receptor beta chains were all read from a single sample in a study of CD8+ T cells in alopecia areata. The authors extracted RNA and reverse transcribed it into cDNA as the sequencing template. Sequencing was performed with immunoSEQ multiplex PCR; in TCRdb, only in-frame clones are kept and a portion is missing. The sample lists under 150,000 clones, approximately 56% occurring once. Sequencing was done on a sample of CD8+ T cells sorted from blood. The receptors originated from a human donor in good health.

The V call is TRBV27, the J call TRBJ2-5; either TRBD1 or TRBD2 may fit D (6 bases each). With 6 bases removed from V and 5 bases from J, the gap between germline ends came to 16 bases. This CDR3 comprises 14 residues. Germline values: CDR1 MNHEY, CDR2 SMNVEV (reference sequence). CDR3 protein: CASSPLGGAETQYF. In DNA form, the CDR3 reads TGTGCCAGCAGCCCTTTGGGGGGCGCGGAGACCCAGTACTTC.

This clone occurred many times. The CDR3 region has the DNA TGTGCCAGCAGCCAAGGGACAGGGGACACCGGGGAGCTGTTTTTT. It specifies CASSQGTGDTGELFF. The chain joins TRBV25-1 to TRBJ2-2; 10 bases line up with TRBD1. The CDR3 is 15 residues long. Germline CDR1 and CDR2: MGHDK and SYGVNS. V dropped 6 bases and J dropped 3; count of bases not matched to a gene: 4.

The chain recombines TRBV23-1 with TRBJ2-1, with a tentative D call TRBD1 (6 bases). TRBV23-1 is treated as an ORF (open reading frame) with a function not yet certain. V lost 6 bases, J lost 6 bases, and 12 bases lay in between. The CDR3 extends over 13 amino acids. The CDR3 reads CASSQQGSNEQFF. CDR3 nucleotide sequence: TGCGCCAGCAGCCAGCAGGGGTCCAATGAGCAGTTCTTC.

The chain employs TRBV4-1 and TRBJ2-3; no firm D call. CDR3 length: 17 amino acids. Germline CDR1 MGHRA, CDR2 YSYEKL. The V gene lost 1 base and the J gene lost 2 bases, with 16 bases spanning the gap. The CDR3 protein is CASSQGSQTIPTDTQYF. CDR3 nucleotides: TGCGCCAGCAGCCAAGGTTCGCAGACGATACCCACAGATACGCAGTATTTT.

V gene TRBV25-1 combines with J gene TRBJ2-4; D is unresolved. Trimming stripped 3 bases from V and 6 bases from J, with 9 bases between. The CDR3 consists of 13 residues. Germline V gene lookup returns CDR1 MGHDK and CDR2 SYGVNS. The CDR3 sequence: CASSDRTLNIQYF. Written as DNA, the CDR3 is TGTGCCAGCAGTGATAGGACGTTAAACATTCAGTACTTC. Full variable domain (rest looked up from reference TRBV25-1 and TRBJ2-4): EADIYQTPRYLVIGTGKKITLECSQTMGHDKMYWYQQDPGMELHLIHYSYGVNSTEKGDLSSESTVSRIRTEHFPLTLESARPSHTSQYLCASSDRTLNIQYFGAGTRLSVL.

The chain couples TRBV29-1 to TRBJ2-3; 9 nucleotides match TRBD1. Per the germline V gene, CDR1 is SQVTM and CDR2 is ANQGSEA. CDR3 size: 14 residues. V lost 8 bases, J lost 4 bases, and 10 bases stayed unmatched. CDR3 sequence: CSYRTGEGADTQYF. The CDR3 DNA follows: TGCAGCTACCGGACAGGGGAAGGCGCAGATACGCAGTATTTT.

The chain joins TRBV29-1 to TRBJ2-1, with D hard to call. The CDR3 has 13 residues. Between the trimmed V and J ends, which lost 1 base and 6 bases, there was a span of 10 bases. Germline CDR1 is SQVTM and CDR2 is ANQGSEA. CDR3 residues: CSVEVARTNEQFF. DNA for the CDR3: TGCAGCGTTGAAGTTGCCAGGACCAATGAGCAGTTCTTC.

The CDR3 coding sequence is TGTGCCAGCAGCGGACAGGGAGGAACTTCGGATAACTATGGCTACACCTTC. This gives the protein CASSGQGGTSDNYGYTF. The chain couples TRBV9 to TRBJ1-2, with 7 positions matching TRBD1. Germline CDR1 reads SGDLS; CDR2 reads YYNGEE. This CDR3 region has 17 residues. Trimming at V came to 3 bases and at J to 1 base, leaving 12 bases not matched to a gene.